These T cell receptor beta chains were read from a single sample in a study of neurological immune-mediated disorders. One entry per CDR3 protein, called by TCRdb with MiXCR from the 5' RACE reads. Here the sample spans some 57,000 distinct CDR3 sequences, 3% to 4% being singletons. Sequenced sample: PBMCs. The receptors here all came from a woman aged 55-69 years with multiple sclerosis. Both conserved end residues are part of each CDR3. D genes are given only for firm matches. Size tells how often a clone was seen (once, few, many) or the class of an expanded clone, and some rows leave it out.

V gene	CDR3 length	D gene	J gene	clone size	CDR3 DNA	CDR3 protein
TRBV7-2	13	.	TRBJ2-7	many	TGTGCCAGCAGCCCGCGACAGGAGGGTCAGCAGTACTTC	CASSPRQEGQQYF
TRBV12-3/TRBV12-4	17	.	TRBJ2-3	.	TGTGCAAGCAGTCCGACGGGACACTTTTCCAGCACAGATACGCAGTATTTT	CASSPTGHFSSTDTQYF
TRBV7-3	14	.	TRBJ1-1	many	TGTGCCAGCAGCTTAAGAGGGGGTCGGACTGAAGCTTTCTTT	CASSLRGGRTEAFF
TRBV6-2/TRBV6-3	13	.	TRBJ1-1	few	TGTGCCAGCGCCCCCCCGGGGCTCACTGAAGCTTTCTTT	CASAPPGLTEAFF
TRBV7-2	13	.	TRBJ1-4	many	TGTGCCAGCAGCTTAGGTAGGGCCGAAAAACTGTTTTTT	CASSLGRAEKLFF
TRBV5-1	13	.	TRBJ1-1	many	TGCGCCAGCATCAATCCGGGTAACACTGAAGCTTTCTTT	CASINPGNTEAFF
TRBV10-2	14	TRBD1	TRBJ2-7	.	TGCGCCAGCAGTGCCCGGGACAGCACCTACGAGCAGTACTTC	CASSARDSTYEQYF
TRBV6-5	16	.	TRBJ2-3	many	TGTGCCAGCAGTTACCGGCCGGGGGCTCGCACAGATACGCAGTATTTT	CASSYRPGARTDTQYF
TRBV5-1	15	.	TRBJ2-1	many	TGCGCCAGCAGCCCACCGGGTTTCCCCTACAATGAGCAGTTCTTC	CASSPPGFPYNEQFF
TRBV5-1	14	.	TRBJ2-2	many	TGCGCCAACAGGAAAGACCCAGACACCGGGGAGCTGTTTTTT	CANRKDPDTGELFF
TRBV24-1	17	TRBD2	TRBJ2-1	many	TGTGCCACCAGTGATTTTGGGACTAGCGGTTCCTACAATGAGCAGTTCTTC	CATSDFGTSGSYNEQFF
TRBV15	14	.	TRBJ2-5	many	TGTGCCACCAGCAGAGTATTGGGGAAGGAGACCCAGTACTTC	CATSRVLGKETQYF
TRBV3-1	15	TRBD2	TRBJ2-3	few	TGTGCCAGCAGCCCGACTAGCGGGAGGTCAGATACGCAGTATTTT	CASSPTSGRSDTQYF
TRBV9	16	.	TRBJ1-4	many	TGTGCCAGCAGCTCCCCCCGGGGGTCGACTAATGAAAAACTGTTTTTT	CASSSPRGSTNEKLFF
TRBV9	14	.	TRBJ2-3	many	TGTGCCAGCAGCGTAGCGGGGACAACAGATACGCAGTATTTT	CASSVAGTTDTQYF
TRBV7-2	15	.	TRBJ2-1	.	TGTGCCAGCAGCTTAGAGGCTAGGGCCAGGGGTGAGCAGTTCTTC	CASSLEARARGEQFF